The present entry profiles one T cell receptor beta chain with its context. The sample belongs to a study of shared clonotypes between healthy human individuals. There were only Caucasian adults among the donors, and all lived in Nashville, Tennessee. This CDR3 has 15 amino acids. The germline V gene encodes CDR1 MDHEN and CDR2 SYDVKM. The J segment lost 2 bases and the V segment lost 6 bases, leaving 7 bases of the junction unmatched. TCRdb keeps only in-frame clones here, not all; method: immunoSEQ multiplex PCR. The table lists millions of clones, roughly 93% of them singletons. The sequence came from a man between 18 and 35 years old in good health. Some clones in this sample may be carry-over from other donors' samples. The chain couples TRBV28 to TRBJ2-7, with 10 positions matching TRBD1. Material: naive CD4+ T cells from PBMCs. Subset described: CD45RA+ positively selected. The CDR3 sequence: CASRTTGTGAYEQYF. CDR3 nucleotides: TGTGCCAGCAGGACGACCGGGACAGGGGCCTACGAGCAGTACTTC.